This T cell receptor (beta chain) was sequenced in a study of T-cell memory formation after mild COVID-19. Study context: Clusters were largely donor specific. Points from the study as a whole: The CD4+ clones that contracted clustered mainly within CM and EM, and the CD8+ clones concentrated in EMRA. The appearance of some responding clones in pre-infection memory suggested that cross-reactive memory joined.

The CDR3 length is 15 residues. The trim removed 4 bases at V and 2 bases at J, leaving 8 bases unmatched. The germline V gene encodes CDR1 SGHTA and CDR2 FQGNSA. This clonotype occurred a few times. Antigen specificity is unknown. TCR alpha and TCR beta cDNA libraries carrying sample barcodes and UMIs were produced by 5'RACE using constant-segment primers. MiXCR, run by TCRdb on the 5' RACE reads, gives a single entry per CDR3 protein. The table records around 390,000 distinct CDR3 sequences, more than 15% of them present only once. This rearrangement joins TRBV7-2 to TRBJ2-7; 7 nucleotides line up with TRBD2. The specimen was PBMCs or a T cell subset sorted from them (not recorded which). The receptor comes from a man aged 18-30 years who had mild COVID-19 (a few samples of this study predate the infection). Cell type and time point are not known. The CDR3 here is CASSSQSAGAYEQYF. The CDR3, as DNA: TGTGCCAGCAGCTCACAATCTGCGGGGGCCTACGAGCAGTACTTC.